Presented here are 9 T cell receptor beta chains from one specimen sequenced in a study of naive and memory T cell subsets. Treatment defined: skin biopsy from PPD injection site in Mantoux-positive individual. Input was roughly 1 to 1000 ng of DNase-treated total RNA without cell sorting. For blood and skin samples, reverse transcription used TCR alpha and beta constant primers. TCRdb processed the UMI-ligation and nested PCR reads anew with MiXCR; each CDR3 protein has one entry. The sample shows about 20,000 distinct CDR3 sequences, roughly 9% of them seen only once. Specimen: skin, collected from a tuberculin skin test site. The receptors come from an adult in good health.

This clonotype was recorded a few times. The CDR3 region has the DNA TGTGCCAGCAGGGTGGACACTGAAGCTTTCTTT. It codes for CASRVDTEAFF. The chain recombines TRBV12-3 or TRBV12-4 with TRBJ1-1, with D unclear. Between the trimmed V and J ends, which lost 6 bases and 3 bases, there was a span of 5 bases. There are 11 residues in the CDR3.

This clonotype was recorded a few times. V and J are TRBV5-1 and TRBJ2-5; a weak D match, TRBD1 (5 bases). Germline V lookup: CDR1 SGHRS, CDR2 YFSETQ. Trimming left V 0 bases short and J 2 bases short, with 14 bases between. The CDR3 has 16 amino acids. CDR3 nucleotide sequence: TGCGCCAGCAGCTTGGTTGGCAGGGATGGTCAAGAGACCCAGTACTTC. It specifies CASSLVGRDGQETQYF.

The V gene is TRBV14, the J gene TRBJ2-7, with D possibly TRBD2 on 7 matching bases. Germline values: CDR1 SGHDN, CDR2 FVKESK. The CDR3 loop spans 13 amino acids. V lost 4 bases to trimming and J lost 6 bases, with 13 bases between them. The CDR3 sequence: CASSPLGGAEQYF. CDR3 coding DNA: TGTGCCAGCAGCCCTCTTGGGGGGGCCGAGCAGTACTTC.

V is TRBV5-5 and J is TRBJ2-3; 10 positions match TRBD1. V lost 4 bases and J lost 3; bases outside the gene matches: 2. Germline V gives CDR1 SGHKS, CDR2 YYEKEE (reference sequence). This CDR3 contains 14 residues. The CDR3 protein is CASSMGQGTDTQYF. The DNA of the CDR3 is TGTGCCAGCAGCATGGGACAGGGGACAGATACGCAGTATTTT. Supplemented by reference TRBV5-5 and TRBJ2-3, the full variable domain reads DAGVTQSPTHLIKTRGQQVTLRCSPISGHKSVSWYQQVLGQGPQFIFQYYEKEERGRGNFPDRFSARQFPNYSSELNVNALLLGDSALYLCASSMGQGTDTQYFGPGTRLTVL.

This clonotype was counted many times. This chain links TRBV29-1 with TRBJ1-2; 10 nucleotides match TRBD1. Germline V gene sequence: CDR1 SQVTM, CDR2 ANQGSEA. J was trimmed by 5 bases and V by 7 bases; bases with no gene match: 7. The CDR3 length is 13 residues. The CDR3 reads CSALPGQGYGYTF. The CDR3 nucleotides are TGCAGCGCGCTACCGGGACAGGGGTATGGCTACACCTTC.

This clonotype was counted between two and nine times. It may be a read error: a sequence one base away is much more abundant. The V call is TRBV15, the J call TRBJ2-4; 9 nucleotides agree with TRBD1. Trimming cost V 0 bases and J 4 bases; bases outside gene matches: 7. CDR1 and CDR2 from the germline V gene are LNHNV and YYDKDF (reference sequence). There are 17 residues in the CDR3. CDR3 amino acids: CATSRDVTGGGKNIQYF. The CDR3 DNA is TGTGCCACCAGCAGAGATGTCACAGGGGGCGGTAAAAACATTCAGTACTTC.

In this sample, this clonotype turned up many times. The chain recombines TRBV27 with TRBJ2-1; TRBD1 agrees at 7 bases. J lost 1 base, V lost 6 bases, and 6 bases had no gene match. This CDR3 is 15 amino acids long. Germline CDR1 reads MNHEY; CDR2 reads SMNVEV (reference sequence). In DNA, the CDR3 is TGTGCCAGCAGGAAAGACAGGGTTTCCTACAATGAGCAGTTCTTC. The encoded protein is CASRKDRVSYNEQFF.

The table lists this clonotype with many counts. This chain links TRBV7-2 with TRBJ2-2; weak D call: TRBD2 (7 bases). Germline CDR1 is SGHTA and CDR2 is FQGNSA. V dropped 4 bases and J dropped 2 bases, with 14 bases sitting between them. The CDR3 spans 16 residues. The CDR3 protein is CASSSVGGRNTGELFF. The CDR3 nucleotides read TGTGCCAGCAGCTCCGTCGGGGGGCGCAACACCGGGGAGCTGTTTTTT.

This clonotype was seen many times. This rearrangement joins TRBV2 to TRBJ2-1, with 10 bases that match TRBD2. The V and J ends lost 4 bases and 3 bases, in that order; junction bases with no gene match: 6. Germline V gives CDR1 SNHLY, CDR2 FYNNEI. The CDR3 is 16 residues long. CDR3 coding DNA: TGTGCCAGCAGTGGATTACTAGCGGGGTTCTACAATGAGCAGTTCTTC. Protein sequence: CASSGLLAGFYNEQFF.